This TCR beta chain was captured in a study of OX40 agonist ivuxolimab in advanced cancers. Study overall: Treatment of patients was with ivuxolimab, an agonistic anti-OX40 (CD134) antibody. Aged about 20 to 85 with a mean of about 60 years, they were roughly 83% male. Prior checkpoint blockade (anti-PD-1, anti-PD-L1 or anti-CTLA-4) was permitted; over 30% had it. The study, taken as a whole, reports: Nonresponders, in some cases, also had low normalized T-cell clonal expansion.

Here immunoSEQ multiplex PCR was the method, and the copy in TCRdb shows in-frame clones only, minus some. The table records tens of thousands of clones, 75% to 85% of them present only once. About this clone: Antigen unknown.

Germline V gene lookup returns CDR1 SGDLS and CDR2 YYNGEE. Trimming stripped 3 bases from V and 1 base from J, with 12 bases between. The CDR3 runs to 15 residues. V gene TRBV9 combines with J gene TRBJ2-3; no definite D call. The sample here was CD4+ or CD8+ T cells sorted from blood, taken in a trial of the OX40 agonist ivuxolimab. The source is an adult with an advanced solid tumor such as melanoma, head and neck, liver or kidney cancer. The CDR3: CASSGSAFGTDTQYF. The CDR3 DNA is TGTGCCAGCAGCGGCAGCGCGTTTGGCACAGATACGCAGTATTTT. Using reference TRBV9 and TRBJ2-3 for the parts outside the CDR3, the full variable domain is DSGVTQTPKHLITATGQRVTLRCSPRSGDLSVYWYQQSLDQGLQFLIQYYNGEERAKGNILERFSAQQFPDLHSELNLSSLELGDSALYFCASSGSAFGTDTQYFGPGTRLTVL.